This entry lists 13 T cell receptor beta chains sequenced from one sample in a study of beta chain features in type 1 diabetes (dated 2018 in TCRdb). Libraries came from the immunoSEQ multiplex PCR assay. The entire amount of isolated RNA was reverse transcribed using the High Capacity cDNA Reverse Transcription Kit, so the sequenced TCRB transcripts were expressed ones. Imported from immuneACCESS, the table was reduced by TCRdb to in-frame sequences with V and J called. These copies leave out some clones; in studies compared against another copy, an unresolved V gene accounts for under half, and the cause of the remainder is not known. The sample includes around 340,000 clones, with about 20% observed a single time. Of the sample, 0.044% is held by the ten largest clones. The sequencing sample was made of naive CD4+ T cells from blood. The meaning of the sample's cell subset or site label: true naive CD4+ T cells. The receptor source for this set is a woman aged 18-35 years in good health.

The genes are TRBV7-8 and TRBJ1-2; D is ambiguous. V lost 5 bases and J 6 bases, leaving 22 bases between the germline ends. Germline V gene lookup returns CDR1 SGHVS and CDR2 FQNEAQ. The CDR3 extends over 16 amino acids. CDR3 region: CASSPRRTDTINGYTF. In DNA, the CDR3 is TGTGCCAGCAGCCCCCGACGGACTGACACAATTAATGGCTACACCTTC. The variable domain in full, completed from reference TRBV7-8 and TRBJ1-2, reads GAGVSQSPRYKVAKRGQDVALRCDPISGHVSLFWYQQALGQGPEFLTYFQNEAQLDKSGLPSDRFFAERPEGSVSTLKIQRTQQEDSAVYLCASSPRRTDTINGYTFGSGTRLTVV.

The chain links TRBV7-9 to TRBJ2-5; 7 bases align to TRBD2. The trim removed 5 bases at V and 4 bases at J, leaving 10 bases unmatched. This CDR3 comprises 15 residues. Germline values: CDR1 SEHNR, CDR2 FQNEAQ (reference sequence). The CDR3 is CASSKRDAPGETQYF. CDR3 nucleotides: TGTGCCAGCAGCAAGCGGGATGCGCCCGGAGAGACCCAGTACTTC. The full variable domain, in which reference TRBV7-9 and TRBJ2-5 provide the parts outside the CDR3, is DTGVSQNPRHKITKRGQNVTFRCDPISEHNRLYWYRQTLGQGPEFLTYFQNEAQLEKSRLLSDRFSAERPKGSFSTLEIQRTEQGDSAMYLCASSKRDAPGETQYFGPGTRLLVL.

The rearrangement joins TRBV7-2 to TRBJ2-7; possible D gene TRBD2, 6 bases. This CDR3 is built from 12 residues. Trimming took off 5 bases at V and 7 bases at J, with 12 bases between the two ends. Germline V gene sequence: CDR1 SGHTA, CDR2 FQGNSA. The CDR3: CASSQGGDEQYF. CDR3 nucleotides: TGTGCCAGCAGCCAGGGCGGGGATGAGCAGTACTTC.

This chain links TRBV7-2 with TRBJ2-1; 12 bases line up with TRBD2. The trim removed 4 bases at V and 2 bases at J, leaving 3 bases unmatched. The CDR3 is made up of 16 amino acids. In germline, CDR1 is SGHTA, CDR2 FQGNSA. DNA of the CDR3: TGTGCCAGCAGCTCCCCTAGCGGGGGGGCCTACAATGAGCAGTTCTTC. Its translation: CASSSPSGGAYNEQFF.

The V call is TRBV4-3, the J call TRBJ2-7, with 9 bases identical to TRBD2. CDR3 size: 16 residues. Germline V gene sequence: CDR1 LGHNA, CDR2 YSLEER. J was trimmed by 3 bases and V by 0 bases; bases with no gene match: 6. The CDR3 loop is CASSQEWGSGGYEQYF. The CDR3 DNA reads TGCGCCAGCAGCCAAGAATGGGGTAGCGGGGGCTACGAGCAGTACTTC.

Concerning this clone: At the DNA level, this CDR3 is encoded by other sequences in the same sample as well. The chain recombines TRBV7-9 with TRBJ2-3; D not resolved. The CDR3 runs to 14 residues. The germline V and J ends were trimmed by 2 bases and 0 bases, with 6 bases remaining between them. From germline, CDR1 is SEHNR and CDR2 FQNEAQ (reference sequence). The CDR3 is CASSLTTSTDTQYF. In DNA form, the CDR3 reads TGTGCCAGCAGCTTAACGACAAGCACAGATACGCAGTATTTT.

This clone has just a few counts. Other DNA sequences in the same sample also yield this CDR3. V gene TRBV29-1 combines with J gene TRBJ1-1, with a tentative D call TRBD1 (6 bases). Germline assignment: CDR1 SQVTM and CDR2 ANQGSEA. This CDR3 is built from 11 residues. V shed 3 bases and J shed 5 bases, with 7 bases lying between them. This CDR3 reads CSVDRGTEAFF. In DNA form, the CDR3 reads TGCAGCGTTGACAGGGGTACTGAAGCTTTCTTT.

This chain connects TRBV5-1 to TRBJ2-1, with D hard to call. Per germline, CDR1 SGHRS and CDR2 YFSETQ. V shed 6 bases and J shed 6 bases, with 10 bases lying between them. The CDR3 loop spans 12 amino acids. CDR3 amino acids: CASNQAPNEQFF. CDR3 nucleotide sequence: TGCGCCAGCAACCAGGCCCCCAATGAGCAGTTCTTC.

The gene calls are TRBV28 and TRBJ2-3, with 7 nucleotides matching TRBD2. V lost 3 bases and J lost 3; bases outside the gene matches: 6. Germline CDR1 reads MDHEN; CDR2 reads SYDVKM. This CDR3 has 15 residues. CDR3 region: CASSFGAGSTDTQYF. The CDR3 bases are TGTGCCAGCAGTTTTGGAGCGGGAAGTACAGATACGCAGTATTTT.

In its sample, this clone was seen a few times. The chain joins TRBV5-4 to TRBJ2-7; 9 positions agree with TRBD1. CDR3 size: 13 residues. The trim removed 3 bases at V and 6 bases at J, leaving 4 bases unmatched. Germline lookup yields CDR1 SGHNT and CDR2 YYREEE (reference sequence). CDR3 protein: CASSSGQGFEQYF. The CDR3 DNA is TGTGCCAGCAGCTCGGGACAGGGCTTCGAGCAGTACTTC.

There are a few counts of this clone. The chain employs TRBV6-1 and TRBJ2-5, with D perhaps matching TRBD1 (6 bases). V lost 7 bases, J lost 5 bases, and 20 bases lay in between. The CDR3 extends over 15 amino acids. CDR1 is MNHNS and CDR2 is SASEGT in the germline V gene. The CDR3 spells CASTLGGLAVETQYF. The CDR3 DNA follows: TGTGCCAGCACCCTAGGGGGTTTGGCCGTCGAGACCCAGTACTTC.

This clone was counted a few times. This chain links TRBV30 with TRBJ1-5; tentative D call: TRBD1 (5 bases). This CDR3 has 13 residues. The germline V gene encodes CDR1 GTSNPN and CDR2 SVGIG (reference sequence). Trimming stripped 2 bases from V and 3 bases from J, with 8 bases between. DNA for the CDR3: TGTGCCTGGAGTAAGGACATCAATCAGCCCCAGCATTTT. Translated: CAWSKDINQPQHF.

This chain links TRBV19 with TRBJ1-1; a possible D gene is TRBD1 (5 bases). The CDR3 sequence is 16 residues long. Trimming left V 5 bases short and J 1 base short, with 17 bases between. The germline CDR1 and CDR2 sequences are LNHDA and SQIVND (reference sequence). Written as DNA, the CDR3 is TGTGCCAGTAGTGCAGGGATCGGCCTAAAGAACACTGAAGCTTTCTTT. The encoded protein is CASSAGIGLKNTEAFF.